This T cell receptor beta chain was identified during a study of Ad26.COV2.S vaccination and SARS-CoV-2 variants. As to this clone: As yet, its antigen is unknown.

Study-level points and caveats: Placebo recipients had lower spike-specific TCR breadth than vaccine recipients.

The table came from immunoSEQ multiplex PCR; TCRdb's copy has only in-frame clones and leaves some out. The sample has roughly 410,000 clones; about four fifths are singletons. Treatment described: roughly 18 received Ad26.COV2.S at low or high dose, single or two shots; roughly 5 received placebo; per-sample allocation not given. Sampling happened 63 days after the first vaccine or placebo injection. Cohort 1b enrolled adults aged 18-55 years in Boston. V shed 0 bases and J shed 2 bases, with 15 bases lying between them. Germline V gene lookup returns CDR1 MGHRA and CDR2 YSYEKL. This CDR3 has 17 residues.

The TCR was taken from a person between 18 and 59 years old who received the Ad26.COV2.S COVID-19 vaccine or a placebo. The chain uses TRBV4-1 and TRBJ2-3; D unresolved. The material sequenced was peripheral blood, taken in a trial of Ad26.COV2.S vaccine versus placebo. The CDR3, as DNA: TGCGCCAGCAGCCAAGATTACGTGGGCCCATTCACAGATACGCAGTATTTT. Encoded protein: CASSQDYVGPFTDTQYF.